Presented here are 23 T cell receptor beta chains from one specimen sequenced in a study of T cells in localized non-small cell lung cancer. TCRdb's table, derived via immunoSEQ multiplex PCR, lists solely in-frame clones and lacks some. The table includes some 11,000 clones, 40% to 50% detected once. The material was lymph node tissue, obtained before any cancer treatment. These TCRs come from a woman aged 35 to 69 with stage II squamous cell lung carcinoma.

The CDR3 spells CASSQRLAGTDTQYF. CDR3 DNA: TGTGCCAGCAGCCAACGTCTAGCGGGCACAGATACGCAGTATTTT. The J gene is TRBJ2-3, the V gene TRBV14; 7 positions agree with TRBD2. Trimming at V came to 2 bases and at J to 1 base, leaving 3 bases not matched to a gene. This CDR3 has 15 amino acids. The germline V gene has CDR1 SGHDN and CDR2 FVKESK.

The chain joins TRBV29-1 to TRBJ2-1, with TRBD2 matching over 10 bases. Germline V gene lookup returns CDR1 SQVTM and CDR2 ANQGSEA. The CDR3 loop spans 13 amino acids. J lost 5 bases, V lost 5 bases, and 3 bases had no gene match. CDR3 nucleotide sequence: TGCAGCGTTAGCGGGAGGGTTAACAATGAGCAGTTCTTC. This codes for CSVSGRVNNEQFF.

This clone has just one count. This rearrangement joins TRBV15 to TRBJ2-7; maybe TRBD2 (6 bases). This CDR3 region has 15 residues. CDR1 and CDR2 (germline): LNHNV, YYDKDF (reference sequence). Trimming stripped 3 bases from V and 0 bases from J, with 12 bases between. The CDR3 protein is CATSRGGKNSYEQYF. The CDR3 region has the DNA TGTGCCACCAGCAGGGGCGGGAAGAACTCCTACGAGCAGTACTTC.

The table lists this clone with a few counts. This chain links TRBV9 with TRBJ2-1; D remains ambiguous. Germline V gives CDR1 SGDLS, CDR2 YYNGEE. Trimming pared 6 bases from V and 4 bases from J, leaving 8 bases between. The CDR3 loop spans 12 amino acids. The CDR3 DNA is TGTGCCAGCAAAGGCGGATACAATGAGCAGTTCTTC. As protein: CASKGGYNEQFF. The whole variable domain, remainder taken from reference TRBV9 and TRBJ2-1, is DSGVTQTPKHLITATGQRVTLRCSPRSGDLSVYWYQQSLDQGLQFLIQYYNGEERAKGNILERFSAQQFPDLHSELNLSSLELGDSALYFCASKGGYNEQFFGPGTRLTVL.

This chain joins TRBV28 and TRBJ2-1; TRBD2 agrees at 11 bases. The trim removed 5 bases at V and 7 bases at J, leaving 7 bases unmatched. Germline V gives CDR1 MDHEN, CDR2 SYDVKM. The CDR3 covers 15 residues. CDR3 region: CASSGLAGGPNEQFF. As DNA, the CDR3 is TGTGCCAGCAGTGGCTTAGCGGGGGGGCCGAATGAGCAGTTCTTC.

The chain links TRBV19 to TRBJ2-1; TRBD1 or TRBD2 may be the D gene (5 bases each). There are 13 residues in the CDR3. V was pared by 3 bases and J by 7 bases, with 10 bases between. Germline V gene data show CDR1 as LNHDA and CDR2 as SQIVND (reference sequence). CDR3 coding DNA: TGTGCCAGTAGTATGGTGAGGGGAAATGAGCAGTTCTTC. It is translated as CASSMVRGNEQFF.

This clone has at least ten counts. The chain combines TRBV9 with TRBJ1-1; D is unclear. Germline V CDR1 and CDR2: SGDLS, YYNGEE. Trimming removed 0 bases at V and 0 bases at J, with 9 bases between. The CDR3 loop spans 15 amino acids. The CDR3 loop is CASSVGFGMNTEAFF. In nucleotides, the CDR3 is TGTGCCAGCAGCGTAGGGTTCGGGATGAACACTGAAGCTTTCTTT.

This chain uses TRBV9 with TRBJ2-3, with D maybe TRBD2 (6 bases). Germline V CDR1 and CDR2: SGDLS, YYNGEE. Trimming pared 4 bases from V and 2 bases from J, leaving 14 bases between. The CDR3 length is 15 residues. Here the CDR3 DNA reads TGTGCCAGCAGCCGTAGCGGTGGGGCCACAGATACGCAGTATTTT. Amino acid sequence: CASSRSGGATDTQYF.

V is TRBV1 and J is TRBJ1-3. TRBV1 is a listed pseudogene. The CDR3 has 13 residues. CDR3: CASSQDRGNTIYF. CDR3 sequence (DNA): TGCGCCAGCAGCCAAGACCGAGGAAACACCATATATTTT.

This clone appeared a few times. The J gene is TRBJ1-1, the V gene TRBV30; D unresolved. Trimming pared 0 bases from V and 1 base from J, leaving 6 bases between. The CDR3 spans 13 residues. CDR1 and CDR2 from the germline V gene are GTSNPN and SVGIG (reference sequence). CDR3 protein: CAWSVKRNTEAFF. The CDR3 region has the DNA TGTGCCTGGAGTGTAAAGAGGAACACTGAAGCTTTCTTT.

A remark on this clone: An end of the junction differs from the germline gene, which may be a read error. Because a base is unread or ambiguous, its residue is represented by X. The chain couples TRBV10-1 to TRBJ2-3, with D possibly matching TRBD2 (5 bases). The CDR3 extends over 14 amino acids. Per the germline V gene, CDR1 is WNHNN and CDR2 is SYGVQD (reference sequence). CDR3 residues: CAXSEGGTLDTQYF. The CDR3, as DNA: TGCGCCARCAGTGAGGGCGGCACTCTGGATACGCAGTATTTT.

The chain joins TRBV9 to TRBJ1-1; a weak D match, TRBD1 (5 bases). Trimming removed 5 bases at V and 9 bases at J, with 14 bases between. This CDR3 region has 12 residues. Per germline, CDR1 SGDLS and CDR2 YYNGEE. For the CDR3, the DNA is TGTGCCAGCAGTGTCGGCGGGGGGAAAGCTTTCTTT. This gives the protein CASSVGGGKAFF.

J is TRBJ1-2 and V is TRBV6-8, with 10 bases fitting TRBD1. The CDR3 totals 16 residues. V was pared by 0 bases and J by 1 base, with 2 bases of the junction left unmatched. Germline V gene sequence: CDR1 MNHGY, CDR2 SAAAGT. In DNA, the CDR3 is TGTGCCAGCAGTTACTCGAGGACAGGGGGTAACTATGGCTACACCTTC. Its protein product is CASSYSRTGGNYGYTF.

The gene calls are TRBV30 and TRBJ2-1; 7 nucleotides align to TRBD2. Trimming at V came to 2 bases and at J to 5 bases, leaving 3 bases not matched to a gene. The CDR3 is 13 amino acids. CDR1 is GTSNPN, CDR2 SVGIG, per germline (reference sequence). CDR3 amino acids: CAWSRGSHNEQFF. The DNA of the CDR3 is TGTGCCTGGAGTCGCGGGAGTCACAATGAGCAGTTCTTC.

A few counts support this clone. The chain has TRBV9 and TRBJ1-4; D is unresolved. Germline V gene sequence: CDR1 SGDLS, CDR2 YYNGEE. Trimming left V 5 bases short and J 7 bases short, with 12 bases between. The CDR3 is made up of 13 amino acids. The CDR3 spells CASSERVGEKLFF. The CDR3, as DNA: TGTGCCAGCAGTGAAAGGGTGGGTGAAAAACTGTTTTTT.

This clone was recorded only once. The V gene is TRBV29-1, the J gene TRBJ2-1, with 8 bases identical to TRBD1. CDR3 length: 14 residues. Trimming removed 1 base from V and 4 bases from J; junction bases left unmatched: 3. Germline-derived CDR1 and CDR2 are SQVTM and ANQGSEA. As DNA, the CDR3 is TGCAGCGTTGAAGTAGGGACAGGTTACAATGAGCAGTTCTTC. Residues: CSVEVGTGYNEQFF.

V is TRBV29-1 and J is TRBJ1-1; tentatively, D is TRBD1 (5 bases). CDR3 length: 12 residues. Germline V lookup: CDR1 SQVTM, CDR2 ANQGSEA. V lost 6 bases and J 10 bases, leaving 18 bases between the germline ends. CDR3 protein: CSVGGQGGPAFF. The CDR3 nucleotides read TGCAGCGTAGGCGGGCAGGGAGGACCAGCTTTCTTT.

The chain couples TRBV19 to TRBJ1-5; D call uncertain. The germline CDR1 and CDR2 sequences are LNHDA and SQIVND (reference sequence). Trimming pared 1 base from V and 0 bases from J, leaving 7 bases between. The CDR3 sequence is 15 residues long. CDR3 sequence (DNA): TGTGCCAGTAGTATAGTCCACATTAGCAATCAGCCCCAGCATTTT. Translated, it gives CASSIVHISNQPQHF.

In this sample, this clone turned up a few times. The chain joins TRBV6-8 to TRBJ2-1; 13 nucleotides line up with TRBD2. The ends lost 5 bases at V and 4 bases at J; junction bases unmatched: 14. The CDR3 covers 19 residues. The germline V gene encodes CDR1 MNHGY and CDR2 SAAAGT. CDR3 sequence: CASSHLRTSGSARYNEQFF. DNA of the CDR3: TGTGCCAGCAGTCATCTCCGGACTAGCGGGAGCGCGAGGTACAATGAGCAGTTCTTC.

The chain combines TRBV28 with TRBJ1-2; unclear D gene. The germline gives CDR1 MDHEN, CDR2 SYDVKM. This CDR3 comprises 12 residues. V was clipped by 5 bases and J by 8 bases, with 12 bases between them. The CDR3 reads CASSPTVGGYTF. The CDR3 DNA reads TGTGCCAGCAGTCCGACGGTGGGAGGCTACACCTTC.

CDR3 sequence (DNA): TGCGCCAGCACCCTAAGCGGGAGCTCCTACGAGCAGTACTTC. Protein sequence: CASTLSGSSYEQYF. The gene calls are TRBV10-2 and TRBJ2-7; 8 nucleotides agree with TRBD2. The CDR3 extends over 14 amino acids. Trimming cost V 7 bases and J 0 bases; bases outside gene matches: 5. The germline CDR1 and CDR2 sequences are WSHSY and SAAADI.

As to this clone: At one end, the junction sequence differs from germline, possibly due to a read error. The rearrangement uses TRBV18 and TRBJ1-1, with a possible D match to TRBD1 (6 bases). This CDR3 has 15 amino acids. Per the germline V gene, CDR1 is KGHSH and CDR2 is LQKENI. CDR3 amino acids: CTSSPENRVYTEAFF. DNA for the CDR3: TGTACCAGCTCACCCGAAAACAGGGTGTACACTGAAGCTTTCTTT.

In its sample, this clone was seen a few times. V usage is TRBV2 and J usage is TRBJ2-2; possible D gene TRBD1, 6 bases. V dropped 8 bases and J dropped 10 bases, with 14 bases sitting between them. The CDR3 is 12 residues long. From germline, CDR1 is SNHLY and CDR2 FYNNEI. The CDR3 reads CASGGAEEELFF. The DNA for the CDR3 is TGTGCCAGCGGGGGCGCGGAGGAGGAGCTGTTTTTT.